The 14 T cell receptor beta chains given below trace back to one sample, sequenced in a study of CXCR3-negative and CXCR3-positive naive CD8 T cells. The method, 5' RACE with UMI labels, was used to prepare the TRB cDNA libraries. TCRdb re-called the 5' RACE reads and catalogs CDR3 proteins one per entry, DNA excluded. Its table records under 30,000 distinct CDR3 sequences. The sample was memory CD8+ T cells from blood. The receptors shown here come from a human donor in good health. Some clones in this sample may be carry-over from other donors' samples.

The rearrangement joins TRBV13 to TRBJ1-2. Germline CDR1 reads PRHDT; CDR2 reads FYEKMQ (reference sequence). This CDR3 has 16 residues. CDR3 sequence reads: CASSLGVGSFLYGYTF. The full variable domain, in which reference TRBV13 and TRBJ1-2 provide the parts outside the CDR3, is AAGVIQSPRHLIKEKRETATLKCYPIPRHDTVYWYQQGPGQDPQFLISFYEKMQSDKGSIPDRFSAQQFSDYHSELNMSSLELGDSALYFCASSLGVGSFLYGYTFGSGTRLTVV.

The rearrangement links TRBV7-9 to TRBJ2-3; without DNA, the TCRdb call of TRBD2 cannot be checked. This CDR3 contains 18 residues. CDR1 is SEHNR, CDR2 FQNEAQ, per germline (reference sequence). CDR3 amino acids: CASSFPPVAGGRTDTQYF.

The chain recombines TRBV4-1 with TRBJ2-7; TCRdb proposes TRBD1, but this gene call is untestable without DNA. From germline, CDR1 is MGHRA and CDR2 YSYEKL. CDR3 length equals 13 residues. The CDR3 spells CASSPAPRGEQYF.

This chain joins TRBV13 and TRBJ2-7; the D call from TCRdb, TRBD1, cannot be confirmed without DNA. The CDR3 has 12 amino acids. Per the germline V gene, CDR1 is PRHDT and CDR2 is FYEKMQ (reference sequence). The CDR3 spells CASSSTGGEQYF.

The chain employs TRBV29-1 and TRBJ1-4. Germline V gene data show CDR1 as SQVTM and CDR2 as ANQGSEA. The CDR3 loop spans 16 amino acids. Here the CDR3 reads CSVRLAGWRSNEKLFF.

The rearrangement links TRBV6-2 or TRBV6-3 to TRBJ2-3. Germline-derived CDR1 and CDR2 are MNHEY and SVGEGT. This CDR3 is built from 14 residues. The CDR3 is CASSYAISTDTQYF.

J is TRBJ2-7 and V is TRBV4-1; the TCRdb call, TRBD2, lacks DNA for checking. This CDR3 region has 15 residues. CDR1 is MGHRA, CDR2 YSYEKL, per germline. The CDR3 spells CASSQDPGGAGEQYF.

V gene TRBV20-1 combines with J gene TRBJ1-5. This CDR3 has 14 amino acids. CDR1 DFQATT and CDR2 SNEGSKA come from the germline V gene (reference sequence). The CDR3 protein is CSATSSQEAQPQHF.

The chain recombines TRBV6-4 with TRBJ2-3; lacking DNA, the TRBD2 call made by TCRdb goes unchecked. The CDR3 is 15 residues long. Germline CDR1 and CDR2: MRHNA and SNTAGT. The CDR3 sequence is CASSEGTSGADTQYF.

The V call is TRBV29-1, the J call TRBJ2-6; TCRdb selects TRBD1, and the lack of DNA leaves this call unchecked. The CDR3 is made up of 15 amino acids. Germline values: CDR1 SQVTM, CDR2 ANQGSEA. The CDR3 loop is CSVGFDRAGANVLTF.

The genes are TRBV12-3 or TRBV12-4 and TRBJ2-7; without DNA, the TCRdb call of TRBD1 cannot be checked. The length of the CDR3 is 13 residues. CDR3 loop: CASSSWTGDEQYF.

The CDR3 is CASSLGLAGGSPSYNEQFF. The rearrangement joins TRBV7-8 to TRBJ2-1; the TCRdb D gene call, TRBD1, has no DNA to confirm it. This CDR3 is built from 19 residues. Germline CDR1 and CDR2: SGHVS and FQNEAQ.

V usage is TRBV14 and J usage is TRBJ2-1. CDR3 length: 13 amino acids. Per the germline V gene, CDR1 is SGHDN and CDR2 is FVKESK. CDR3 amino acids: CASSPGSYNEQFF.

This chain connects TRBV4-1 to TRBJ2-1; TCRdb's D call, TRBD2, is unchecked because there is no DNA. Germline values: CDR1 MGHRA, CDR2 YSYEKL. This CDR3 has 15 residues. The CDR3 loop is CASSDSGKVYIEQFF.